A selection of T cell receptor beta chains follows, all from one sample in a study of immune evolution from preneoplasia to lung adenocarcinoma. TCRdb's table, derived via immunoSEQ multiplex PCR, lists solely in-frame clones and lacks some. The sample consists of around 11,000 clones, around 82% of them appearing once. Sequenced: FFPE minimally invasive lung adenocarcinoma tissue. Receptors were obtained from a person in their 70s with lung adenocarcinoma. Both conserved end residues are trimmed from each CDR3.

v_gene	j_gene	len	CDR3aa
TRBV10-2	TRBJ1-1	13	ASSDPGQVNTEAF
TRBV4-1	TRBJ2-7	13	ASSLRLAGHYEQY
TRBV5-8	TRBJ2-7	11	ASSLRGPYEQY
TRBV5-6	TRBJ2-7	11	ASSLRGVYEQY
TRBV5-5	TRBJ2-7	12	ASSPSGRSYEQY
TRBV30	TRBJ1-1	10	AWSARQSVAF
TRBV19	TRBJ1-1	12	ASSIDLENTEAF
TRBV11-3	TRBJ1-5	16	ASSQQCFGGFDGQPQH
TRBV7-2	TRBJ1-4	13	ASRSTGATNEKLF
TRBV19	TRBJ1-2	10	ASRIQGSGYT
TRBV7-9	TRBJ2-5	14	ASSLGAQGVQETQY
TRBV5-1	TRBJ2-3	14	ASSQRTSGRTDTQY
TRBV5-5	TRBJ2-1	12	ASSSTDIYNEQF